The T cell receptor beta chain under discussion was sequenced for a study of response to subunit inactivated influenza vaccine. This CDR3 has 15 amino acids. The germline CDR1 and CDR2 sequences are SEHNR and FQNEAQ (reference sequence). V lost 4 bases and J 3 bases, leaving 15 bases between the germline ends. This clonotype was seen only a few times. Each CDR3 protein gets one entry after TCRdb re-called the RT-PCR reads with MiXCR. The sample consists of some 520,000 distinct CDR3 sequences, more than 15% of them appearing once. The TCR comes from a man between 50 and 75 years old who received an inactivated influenza vaccine. The sequenced sample was CD4+ T cells sorted from PBMCs, obtained less than 30 months after vaccination. The chain recombines TRBV7-9 with TRBJ1-1; D is possibly TRBD1 (5 bases). DNA for the CDR3: TGTGCCAGCAGCTCCCAACCGGGACGTCACACTGAAGCTTTCTTT. As protein: CASSSQPGRHTEAFF.